Sequencing of this T cell receptor beta chain was carried out in a study of a mutant IDH1 vaccine in newly diagnosed glioma. As for the study in general: Patients arrived already treated with radiotherapy, temozolomide, or both, most having had both. Visit V12 was conducted at week 35 as the safety follow-up. Visit V13 came later, at week 47. General study points: Apparently unrelated to pseudoprogression were changes in the top peripheral T cell clonotypes.

As to time point: week 35, safety follow-up. One vaccine dose held 300 ug of mutant IDH1 20-mer peptide and came with topical imiquimod. The donor cohort comprised cases of new WHO grade 3 or 4 IDH1-mutant, ATRX-lost astrocytoma. The CDR3 is 15 residues long. Per germline, CDR1 SGHTA and CDR2 FQGNSA. V lost 4 bases and J lost 4; bases outside the gene matches: 7. Points on this clone: Its antigen is as yet unknown.

TCRdb keeps only in-frame clones here, not all; method: immunoSEQ multiplex PCR. The table includes 35,000 to 55,000 clones, 81% detected once. This TCR was recovered from a woman aged 40 to 50 with glioma. Some clones in this sample may be carry-over from other donors' samples. Sequencing was performed on PBMCs, taken from a glioma patient whose treatment included an IDH1 peptide vaccine. V and J are TRBV7-2 and TRBJ2-5; 9 bases map to TRBD1. DNA for the CDR3: TGTGCCAGCAGCTCCGGGACAGGGCTTGGAGAGACCCAGTACTTC. Residues: CASSSGTGLGETQYF.